These 27 T cell receptor beta chains came from one sample sequenced in a study of ipilimumab plus nivolumab after autologous stem cell transplantation. Sequenced by immunoSEQ multiplex PCR; TCRdb stores in-frame clones only, minus some. The repertoire holds about 9,700 clones, with just under 80% as singletons. The source was PBMCs, collected in a trial of ipilimumab plus nivolumab as post-transplant consolidation. These receptors all stem from a male donor with diffuse large B-cell lymphoma.

This clone was detected a few times. The V call is TRBV5-1, the J call TRBJ1-2, with 10 bases identical to TRBD1. After removal of 3 bases from V and 4 bases from J, the junction contained 6 bases not matched to a gene. The germline V gene has CDR1 SGHRS and CDR2 YFSETQ. The length of the CDR3 is 15 residues. CDR3: CASSWGDRGGYGYTF. The CDR3 bases are TGCGCCAGCAGCTGGGGGGACAGGGGAGGCTATGGCTACACCTTC. The full variable domain, with the rest looked up from reference TRBV5-1 and TRBJ1-2, is KAGVTQTPRYLIKTRGQQVTLSCSPISGHRSVSWYQQTPGQGLQFLFEYFSETQRNKGNFPGRFSGRQFSNSRSEMNVSTLELGDSALYLCASSWGDRGGYGYTFGSGTRLTVV.

This clone occurred a few times. CDR3 nucleotide sequence: TGTGCCAGCAGCCAATGGGTGGACGGAACCAGGGAGCTGTTTTTT. It yields the protein CASSQWVDGTRELFF. V gene TRBV7-8 combines with J gene TRBJ2-2; D remains ambiguous. The CDR3 has 15 amino acids. Trimming left V 5 bases short and J 9 bases short, with 19 bases between. CDR1 and CDR2 from the germline V gene are SGHVS and FQNEAQ.

This clone was observed once. This chain connects TRBV7-2 to TRBJ2-7, with 10 bases aligning to TRBD2. Germline CDR1 is SGHTA and CDR2 is FQGNSA. V lost 1 base, J lost 3 bases, and 6 bases stayed unmatched. This CDR3 has 16 residues. This CDR3 reads CASSLGPLAGLYEQYF. Written as DNA, the CDR3 is TGTGCCAGCAGCTTAGGCCCACTAGCGGGGCTCTACGAGCAGTACTTC.

The chain is built from TRBV10-3 and TRBJ2-7; 10 nucleotides line up with TRBD1. Germline values: CDR1 ENHRY, CDR2 SYGVKD. The CDR3 contains 18 residues. V trimming: 6 bases; J trimming: 3 bases; junction bases outside the gene matches: 17. CDR3 nucleotide sequence: TGTGCCATCAGGGGCCCACCATCGGGACAGGGGAAGTACTACGAGCAGTACTTC. This gives the protein CAIRGPPSGQGKYYEQYF.

The chain has TRBV5-6 and TRBJ2-1; TRBD2 matches at 9 bases. V was clipped by 0 bases and J by 3 bases; unmatched bases: 4. The CDR3 is 16 amino acids. The germline V gene encodes CDR1 SGHDT and CDR2 YYEEEE. CDR3 sequence reads: CASSLASGGLYNEQFF. The CDR3 nucleotides read TGTGCCAGCAGCTTGGCCAGCGGGGGGCTCTACAATGAGCAGTTCTTC.

The chain is built from TRBV7-8 and TRBJ2-7, with D possibly TRBD1 on 6 matching bases. The CDR3 has 12 residues. CDR1 is SGHVS, CDR2 FQNEAQ, per germline. Trimming cost V 3 bases and J 6 bases, with 9 bases left between them. This CDR3 reads CASSFTGSEQYF. CDR3 bases: TGTGCCAGCAGCTTTACAGGGTCCGAGCAGTACTTC.

This sequence joins TRBV5-4 and TRBJ1-6; 7 bases are a match to TRBD1. The V gene's germline CDR1 is SGHNT and CDR2 YYREEE (reference sequence). This CDR3 has 14 residues. Trimming took 4 bases from V and 9 from J; bases not matched to a gene: 7. The CDR3 is CASSATGVSSPLHF. The CDR3 nucleotides read TGTGCCAGCAGCGCAACAGGGGTTAGTTCACCCCTCCACTTT.

CDR3 sequence (DNA): TGTGCCAGCAGCTTGTACGGCATCACCTACAATGAGCAGTTCTTC. Protein sequence: CASSLYGITYNEQFF. The chain uses TRBV5-4 and TRBJ2-1; D is uncertain. V was clipped by 1 base and J by 2 bases, with 10 bases between them. Germline V gives CDR1 SGHNT, CDR2 YYREEE (reference sequence). The CDR3 runs to 15 residues.

The chain combines TRBV19 with TRBJ2-7, with a tentative D call TRBD1 (5 bases). This CDR3 region has 15 residues. Germline V gene lookup returns CDR1 LNHDA and CDR2 SQIVND (reference sequence). Trimming removed 6 bases at V and 1 base at J, with 16 bases between. The CDR3 nucleotides are TGTGCCAGTAGGTCGTTGTCCCAGGGTTCCTACGAGCAGTACTTC. Encoded protein: CASRSLSQGSYEQYF.

The V gene is TRBV19, the J gene TRBJ1-4; no firm D call. CDR1 and CDR2 from the germline V gene are LNHDA and SQIVND (reference sequence). The CDR3 is 14 residues long. Trimming cost V 5 bases and J 1 base, with 8 bases left between them. The CDR3: CASSYLGTNEKLFF. CDR3 sequence (DNA): TGTGCCAGTAGTTACCTAGGAACTAATGAAAAACTGTTTTTT.

The CDR3, as DNA: TGTGCCAGCAGCGCTCAAAAACCGGGACTAGCGGGGGGCGCGACCCAGTACTTC. Translated, it gives CASSAQKPGLAGGATQYF. The V call is TRBV9, the J call TRBJ2-5; 15 bases match TRBD2. The CDR3 spans 18 residues. CDR1 and CDR2 (germline): SGDLS, YYNGEE. J was trimmed by 7 bases and V by 3 bases; bases with no gene match: 13.

J is TRBJ1-6 and V is TRBV7-2; tentatively, D is TRBD1 (6 bases). Germline CDR1 is SGHTA and CDR2 is FQGNSA. With 1 base removed from V and 7 bases from J, the gap between germline ends came to 11 bases. The CDR3 runs to 15 residues. This chain's CDR3 is CASSLGGQGNSPLHF. DNA of the CDR3: TGTGCCAGCAGCTTAGGGGGGCAGGGGAATTCACCCCTCCACTTT.

In its sample, this clone was seen once. V usage is TRBV6-5 and J usage is TRBJ2-7; 8 nucleotides agree with TRBD1. Germline CDR1 is MNHEY and CDR2 is SVGAGI. The CDR3 has 13 amino acids. Trimming at V came to 6 bases and at J to 3 bases, leaving 4 bases not matched to a gene. The CDR3 loop is CASRTTGGYEQYF. The DNA of the CDR3 is TGTGCCAGCAGAACAACAGGGGGCTACGAGCAGTACTTC.

The rearrangement links TRBV11-3 to TRBJ1-3; D not resolved. The V end was cut by 6 bases, the J end by 0 bases, with 9 bases between. Germline V gives CDR1 SGHNT, CDR2 YENEEA. This CDR3 is built from 14 residues. CDR3 protein: CASSGGISGNTIYF. The CDR3 nucleotides are TGTGCCAGCAGTGGAGGCATCTCTGGAAACACCATATATTTT.

The rearrangement links TRBV20-1 to TRBJ1-5, with D uncertain. CDR1 is DFQATT, CDR2 SNEGSKA, per germline (reference sequence). The CDR3 is made up of 11 amino acids. The V gene lost 6 bases and the J gene lost 2 bases, with 5 bases spanning the gap. CDR3 DNA sequence: TGCAGTGCATCAGGCAATCAGCCCCAGCATTTT. This codes for CSASGNQPQHF.

The chain employs TRBV10-3 and TRBJ2-7; 9 bases are shared with TRBD1. Looked up from germline, CDR1 is ENHRY and CDR2 is SYGVKD. Unmatched junction bases numbered 2, after V lost 6 bases and J lost 5 bases. The CDR3 runs to 12 residues. CDR3 bases: TGTGCCATCAGCCGACAGGGGGACGAGCAGTACTTC. Translation: CAISRQGDEQYF.

CDR3 nucleotides: TGTGCCAGCAGCATATCGGGACAGTGGAATCAGCCCCAGCATTTT. Protein: CASSISGQWNQPQHF. V usage is TRBV7-9 and J usage is TRBJ1-5; 7 bases map to TRBD1. Germline CDR1 is SEHNR and CDR2 is FQNEAQ (reference sequence). The CDR3 loop spans 15 amino acids. With 5 bases clipped from V and 4 bases from J, the junction kept 8 bases outside the gene matches.

This sequence joins TRBV27 and TRBJ1-5, with no clear D. Germline lookup yields CDR1 MNHEY and CDR2 SMNVEV (reference sequence). With 3 bases removed from V and 5 bases from J, the gap between germline ends came to 11 bases. The CDR3 is 14 residues long. The CDR3, as DNA: TGTGCCAGCAGTTTTTTGAACAGTTATCAGCCCCAGCATTTT. Translating gives CASSFLNSYQPQHF.

The chain joins TRBV28 to TRBJ1-2, with 7 bases aligning to TRBD1. The CDR3 is made up of 15 amino acids. CDR1 is MDHEN and CDR2 is SYDVKM in the germline V gene. The ends lost 6 bases at V and 8 bases at J; junction bases unmatched: 15. CDR3 region: CASRQGEGRVEGYTF. CDR3 in DNA: TGTGCCAGCAGGCAGGGGGAGGGCAGGGTCGAGGGCTACACCTTC.

This chain joins TRBV9 and TRBJ2-1, with 9 nucleotides matching TRBD2. CDR3 length equals 14 residues. V was pared by 3 bases and J by 6 bases, with 4 bases of the junction left unmatched. Germline V lookup: CDR1 SGDLS, CDR2 YYNGEE. DNA for the CDR3: TGTGCCAGCAGCGGCGGGGGGGCCGTCAATGAGCAGTTCTTC. This translates into CASSGGGAVNEQFF.

In this sample, this clone turned up once. V gene TRBV29-1 combines with J gene TRBJ1-5, with D possibly TRBD1 on 6 matching bases. Trimming stripped 4 bases from V and 7 bases from J, with 14 bases between. The germline V gene has CDR1 SQVTM and CDR2 ANQGSEA. CDR3 length equals 13 residues. CDR3 coding DNA: TGCAGCGTTGCTCAGGGGATCGCCCAGCCCCAGCATTTT. It specifies CSVAQGIAQPQHF.

In this sample, this clone turned up once. The chain carries TRBV28 and TRBJ1-3; no clear D. Looked up from germline, CDR1 is MDHEN and CDR2 is SYDVKM. V was shortened by 7 bases and J by 9 bases, with 19 bases between the two germline ends. There are 14 residues in the CDR3. DNA for the CDR3: TGTGCCAGCACCCCAAGTGGGCCTCGCAGCACCATATATTTT. It specifies CASTPSGPRSTIYF.

This clone has a handful of counts. The chain recombines TRBV2 with TRBJ1-1; unclear D gene. The CDR3 extends over 13 amino acids. Trimming pared 1 base from V and 2 bases from J, leaving 5 bases between. Germline V gives CDR1 SNHLY, CDR2 FYNNEI. The CDR3 DNA reads as TGTGCCAGCAGTGAAGGTGGAAACACTGAAGCTTTCTTT. Its translation is CASSEGGNTEAFF.

The chain uses TRBV13 and TRBJ2-1; a possible D gene is TRBD2 (7 bases). CDR3 length equals 15 residues. Deletions cut 1 base from V and 3 bases from J, with 10 bases between. CDR1 PRHDT and CDR2 FYEKMQ come from the germline V gene (reference sequence). As DNA, the CDR3 is TGTGCCAGCAGCTTAGAAGGGGGGGTCTACAATGAGCAGTTCTTC. Encoded protein: CASSLEGGVYNEQFF.

V and J are TRBV15 and TRBJ2-5; 10 bases align to TRBD2. J lost 2 bases, V lost 6 bases, and 3 bases had no gene match. The CDR3 length is 14 residues. CDR1 LNHNV and CDR2 YYDKDF come from the germline V gene (reference sequence). This CDR3 is CATSPTSGQETQYF. Written as DNA, the CDR3 is TGTGCCACCAGTCCGACTAGCGGGCAAGAGACCCAGTACTTC.

The CDR3 bases are TGTGCCACCAGCAGAGATATCCCTAGCGGGGGAGAGACCCAGTACTTC. Translation: CATSRDIPSGGETQYF. V is TRBV15 and J is TRBJ2-5; 10 bases are a match to TRBD2. This CDR3 is 16 amino acids long. CDR1 is LNHNV, CDR2 YYDKDF, per germline (reference sequence). V lost 0 bases to trimming and J lost 4 bases; unmatched junction nucleotides: 5.

CDR3: CASSSTQGGPNQPQHF. CDR3 DNA sequence: TGTGCCAGCAGCTCCACGCAAGGGGGCCCCAATCAGCCCCAGCATTTT. J is TRBJ1-5 and V is TRBV13; 7 positions agree with TRBD1. The CDR3 extends over 16 amino acids. The trim removed 4 bases at V and 3 bases at J, leaving 9 bases unmatched. Germline-derived CDR1 and CDR2 are PRHDT and FYEKMQ (reference sequence).